This entry lists 28 T cell receptor beta chains sequenced from one sample in a study of blood T cell repertoires in COVID-19 (TCRdb year 2020). Library generation was performed with the immunoSEQ multiplex PCR assay. The clones in this table, taken by TCRdb from immuneACCESS, are in-frame only. Not every clone is retained; where verified, under half of the shortfall comes from an unresolved V gene, and the cause of the rest is unknown. This sample is represented by roughly 100,000 clones; about 91% of them were singletons. The top ten hold less than 4.5% of the sample. Sequencing used peripheral blood. These receptors came from a man younger than 35 with acute or convalescent COVID-19.

This chain links TRBV7-2 with TRBJ2-3; the D gene is possibly TRBD2 (6 bases). Per germline, CDR1 SGHTA and CDR2 FQGNSA. The CDR3 loop spans 15 amino acids. V was cut by 5 bases and J by 0 bases, with 12 bases left in between. DNA for the CDR3: TGTGCCAGCAGCCCCGGGACTTACAGCACAGATACGCAGTATTTT. This encodes CASSPGTYSTDTQYF.

The J gene is TRBJ1-2, the V gene TRBV5-4, with TRBD1 matching over 9 bases. The J segment lost 12 bases and the V segment lost 2 bases, leaving 14 bases of the junction unmatched. CDR1 SGHNT and CDR2 YYREEE come from the germline V gene (reference sequence). The CDR3 is 15 residues long. Written as DNA, the CDR3 is TGTGCCAGCAGCTTCCCCCCGGGACAGGGAGGCCCTAACACCTTC. It specifies CASSFPPGQGGPNTF.

The chain joins TRBV5-1 to TRBJ2-1; D gene ambiguous. The V gene's germline CDR1 is SGHRS and CDR2 YFSETQ. The CDR3 contains 15 residues. Trimming removed 3 bases from V and 2 bases from J, with 12 bases in between. CDR3 sequence reads: CASSYDAAAYNEQFF. The CDR3 region has the DNA TGCGCCAGCAGCTATGATGCGGCTGCCTACAATGAGCAGTTCTTC.

This clone was seen just once. The chain links TRBV5-1 to TRBJ2-7, with D possibly matching TRBD2 (6 bases). V was clipped by 0 bases and J by 4 bases, with 11 bases between them. Per germline, CDR1 SGHRS and CDR2 YFSETQ. This CDR3 has 14 amino acids. This CDR3 reads CASSLAGTEYEQYF. The CDR3 DNA follows: TGCGCCAGCAGCTTGGCCGGGACTGAGTACGAGCAGTACTTC.

The rearrangement joins TRBV10-1 to TRBJ2-1; 10 bases line up with TRBD2. CDR3 length: 18 amino acids. CDR1 is WNHNN and CDR2 is SYGVQD in the germline V gene (reference sequence). With V trimmed by 9 bases and J by 0 bases, 14 bases remained unmatched. CDR3 bases: TGCGCCAGGAGGAAAGCTCGGACTAGCGGTTTCTCCTACAATGAGCAGTTCTTC. Its protein product is CARRKARTSGFSYNEQFF.

The J gene is TRBJ1-1, the V gene TRBV27, with D possibly TRBD1 on 5 matching bases. The CDR3 consists of 14 residues. Germline CDR1 is MNHEY and CDR2 is SMNVEV (reference sequence). The V end lost 6 bases, the J end lost 1 base, and 12 bases lay between the germline ends. CDR3 loop: CASRLLGGNTEAFF. CDR3 nucleotides: TGTGCCAGCAGGCTACTGGGGGGGAACACTGAAGCTTTCTTT.

This chain joins TRBV14 and TRBJ1-2, with a possible D match to TRBD1 (5 bases). This CDR3 has 15 residues. Deletions cut 0 bases from V and 4 bases from J, with 12 bases between. Germline CDR1 is SGHDN and CDR2 is FVKESK. The CDR3 DNA follows: TGTGCCAGCAGCCAAGACGCAGGGATTCTCTATGGCTACACCTTC. This codes for CASSQDAGILYGYTF. The full variable domain, rest sourced from reference TRBV14 and TRBJ1-2, is EAGVTQFPSHSVIEKGQTVTLRCDPISGHDNLYWYRRVMGKEIKFLLHFVKESKQDESGMPNNRFLAERTGGTYSTLKVQPAELEDSGVYFCASSQDAGILYGYTFGSGTRLTVV.

The chain uses TRBV6-5 and TRBJ2-7, with D unresolved. In germline, CDR1 is MNHEY, CDR2 SVGAGI. V lost 8 bases to trimming and J lost 7 bases, with 12 bases between them. The CDR3 runs to 11 residues. In nucleotides, the CDR3 is TGTGCCAGCGCCACCTCCCGGGAGCAGTACTTC. Its translation is CASATSREQYF.

V gene TRBV7-2 combines with J gene TRBJ2-1; 9 bases align to TRBD1. CDR1 is SGHTA and CDR2 is FQGNSA in the germline V gene. J was trimmed by 9 bases and V by 6 bases; bases with no gene match: 15. The CDR3 sequence is 16 residues long. The CDR3: CASRYTGTGIVLEQFF. For the CDR3, the DNA is TGTGCCAGCAGGTACACCGGGACAGGGATCGTTCTTGAGCAGTTCTTC.

This clone was found a few times. The rearrangement links TRBV7-2 to TRBJ2-7; no reliable D call. Germline V gene lookup returns CDR1 SGHTA and CDR2 FQGNSA. V lost 3 bases and J lost 1, with 7 bases in between. This CDR3 has 13 residues. The CDR3 loop is CASSLRISYEQYF. For the CDR3, the DNA is TGTGCCAGCAGCTTGCGAATTTCCTACGAGCAGTACTTC.

This clone was seen just once. The rearrangement joins TRBV19 to TRBJ1-5; possibly TRBD1 for D (6 bases). The germline V gene encodes CDR1 LNHDA and CDR2 SQIVND (reference sequence). Trimming pared 8 bases from V and 2 bases from J, leaving 16 bases between. CDR3 length equals 15 residues. The CDR3 protein is CASSTGFQGNQPQHF. As DNA, the CDR3 is TGTGCCAGTTCTACAGGGTTTCAGGGCAATCAGCCCCAGCATTTT.

In this sample, this clone is medium-sized. The rearrangement links TRBV27 to TRBJ1-2; no definite D call. The CDR3 runs to 11 residues. V was trimmed by 10 bases and J by 3 bases, leaving 9 bases between them. Germline V gives CDR1 MNHEY, CDR2 SMNVEV (reference sequence). The CDR3 sequence: CATRRDYGYTF. The CDR3 bases are TGTGCCACCCGACGGGACTATGGCTACACCTTC.

The chain recombines TRBV3-1 (or the pseudogene TRBV3-2) with TRBJ2-3, with TRBD2 identical over 7 bases. The germline V gene encodes CDR1 LGHDT and CDR2 YNNKEL (reference sequence). This CDR3 region has 16 residues. After removal of 4 bases from V and 3 bases from J, the junction contained 10 bases not matched to a gene. CDR3 in amino acids: CASSPETGGGTDTQYF. The CDR3 coding sequence is TGTGCCAGCAGCCCGGAAACGGGGGGAGGGACAGATACGCAGTATTTT.

The V gene is TRBV3-1 (or the pseudogene TRBV3-2), the J gene TRBJ1-3; 8 nucleotides match TRBD1. Germline CDR1 LGHDT, CDR2 YNNKEL (reference sequence). The CDR3 loop spans 21 amino acids. V lost 2 bases to trimming and J lost 1 base; unmatched junction nucleotides: 19. CDR3 region: CASSQLSRQGLNFFSGNTIYF. The CDR3 region has the DNA TGTGCCAGCAGCCAATTGTCACGACAGGGGCTCAATTTCTTTTCTGGAAACACCATATATTTT.

This chain uses TRBV11-2 with TRBJ1-1, with D perhaps TRBD1 (5 bases). Germline V gene lookup returns CDR1 SGHAT and CDR2 FQNNGV. CDR3 length: 14 residues. Deletions cut 5 bases from V and 4 bases from J, with 14 bases between. CDR3 sequence: CASSPAGQRTEAFF. The DNA of the CDR3 is TGTGCCAGCAGCCCGGCCGGACAACGCACTGAAGCTTTCTTT.

This clone was seen once. The V gene is TRBV7-9, the J gene TRBJ1-2; the match to TRBD1 covers 7 bases. CDR1 is SEHNR, CDR2 FQNEAQ, per germline (reference sequence). The CDR3 is made up of 16 amino acids. The trim removed 4 bases at V and 5 bases at J, leaving 13 bases unmatched. The CDR3 nucleotides are TGTGCCAGCAGCTCTGACAGGGAGTGGGTAATTTATGGCTACACCTTC. It encodes CASSSDREWVIYGYTF.

The chain joins TRBV18 to TRBJ1-1; TRBD1 might be the D (5 bases). Germline CDR1 KGHSH, CDR2 LQKENI. Trimming pared 3 bases from V and 3 bases from J, leaving 17 bases between. The CDR3 sequence is 16 residues long. CDR3 protein: CASSPAPGGRDTEAFF. The CDR3 region has the DNA TGTGCCAGCTCACCGGCCCCCGGGGGAAGGGACACTGAAGCTTTCTTT.

This sequence joins TRBV5-1 and TRBJ1-6; maybe TRBD1 (6 bases). Germline CDR1 is SGHRS and CDR2 is YFSETQ. CDR3 length: 14 residues. Trimming stripped 5 bases from V and 8 bases from J, with 14 bases between. For the CDR3, the DNA is TGCGCCAGCAGTAGGACAGTGGGGGATTCACCCCTCCACTTT. Translation gives CASSRTVGDSPLHF.

V gene TRBV6-5 combines with J gene TRBJ1-5, with D unresolved. The CDR3 is made up of 14 amino acids. The germline V gene has CDR1 MNHEY and CDR2 SVGAGI. V lost 8 bases to trimming and J lost 1 base, with 12 bases between them. CDR3 residues: CASGSGSSNQPQHF. CDR3 nucleotide sequence: TGTGCCAGCGGATCCGGTAGCAGCAATCAGCCCCAGCATTTT.

The genes are TRBV6-2 or TRBV6-3 and TRBJ2-7; TRBD2 aligns across 9 bases. CDR1 and CDR2 from the germline V gene are MNHEY and SVGEGT. Trimming removed 3 bases from V and 7 bases from J; junction bases left unmatched: 7. The CDR3 sequence is 14 residues long. The chain's CDR3 is CASSYTGTSKEQYF. The CDR3 coding sequence is TGTGCCAGCAGTTATACCGGGACTAGCAAGGAGCAGTACTTC.

The chain carries TRBV11-2 and TRBJ2-5; D is possibly TRBD2 (6 bases). Deletions cut 4 bases from V and 1 base from J, with 19 bases between. The V gene's germline CDR1 is SGHAT and CDR2 FQNNGV. The CDR3 is 17 amino acids. The CDR3 DNA sequence: TGTGCCAGCAGCTCCACGGTTGGTAGCGGAGTCCAAGAGACCCAGTACTTC. It is translated as CASSSTVGSGVQETQYF. The full variable domain, in which reference TRBV11-2 and TRBJ2-5 provide the parts outside the CDR3, is EAGVAQSPRYKIIEKRQSVAFWCNPISGHATLYWYQQILGQGPKLLIQFQNNGVVDDSQLPKDRFSAERLKGVDSTLKIQPAKLEDSAVYLCASSSTVGSGVQETQYFGPGTRLLVL.

The CDR3 spells CASSPGRGLAGGTSYEQYF. The CDR3 DNA is TGTGCCAGCAGTCCCGGTAGGGGACTAGCGGGGGGGACCTCCTACGAGCAGTACTTC. The chain links TRBV6-6 to TRBJ2-7; 16 nucleotides line up with TRBD2. The CDR3 has 19 residues. Germline CDR1 is MNHNY and CDR2 is SVGAGI (reference sequence). V was pared by 5 bases and J by 0 bases, with 10 bases of the junction left unmatched.

V is TRBV27 and J is TRBJ1-2; 8 bases match TRBD1. The CDR3 sequence is 13 residues long. Trimming at V came to 6 bases and at J to 8 bases, leaving 8 bases not matched to a gene. CDR1 is MNHEY and CDR2 is SMNVEV in the germline V gene (reference sequence). The CDR3 sequence: CASSFRTGRGYTF. CDR3 nucleotide sequence: TGTGCCAGCAGCTTTAGGACAGGGAGAGGCTACACCTTC.

V is TRBV24-1 and J is TRBJ2-1, with 8 bases that match TRBD1. J gave up 4 bases and V 5 bases, and 6 bases lay outside the gene matches. Germline loops: CDR1 KGHDR, CDR2 SFDVKD. The CDR3 has 15 amino acids. The CDR3 loop reads CATSGTGGAYNEQFF. The CDR3 coding sequence is TGTGCCACCAGTGGCACAGGGGGAGCATACAATGAGCAGTTCTTC.

The rearrangement uses TRBV12-3 or TRBV12-4 and TRBJ2-1, with a tentative D call TRBD1 (6 bases). The CDR3 spans 13 residues. The V end was cut by 3 bases, the J end by 4 bases, with 7 bases between. CDR3 region: CASSLDSYNEQFF. In nucleotides, the CDR3 is TGTGCCAGCAGTTTGGACAGTTACAATGAGCAGTTCTTC.

This chain joins TRBV18 and TRBJ2-5, with D unclear. The V end lost 8 bases, the J end lost 0 bases, and 13 bases lay between the germline ends. The length of the CDR3 is 14 residues. Looked up from germline, CDR1 is KGHSH and CDR2 is LQKENI. As DNA, the CDR3 is TGTGCCAGCACTCAGAGGCGAGACCAAGAGACCCAGTACTTC. Protein sequence: CASTQRRDQETQYF. Combining the CDR3 with reference TRBV18 and TRBJ2-5 gives the whole variable domain NAGVMQNPRHLVRRRGQEARLRCSPMKGHSHVYWYRQLPEEGLKFMVYLQKENIIDESGMPKERFSAEFPKEGPSILRIQQVVRGDSAAYFCASTQRRDQETQYFGPGTRLLVL.

The DNA of the CDR3 is TGTGCAAGTCGCTTAGGACGGGTTACGGCCTACGAGCAGTACTTC. This encodes CASRLGRVTAYEQYF. This sequence joins TRBV12-2 and TRBJ2-7; the table's D call, TRBD2, has no DNA check behind it. TRBV12-2 counts as a pseudogene. The CDR3 runs 15 residues.

CDR3 nucleotides: TGCGCCAGCAGCCAAGGGGCAGGGAGGTCACCCCTCCACTTT. This gives the protein CASSQGAGRSPLHF. The chain couples TRBV4-1 to TRBJ1-6, with a tentative D call TRBD1 (5 bases). CDR3 length: 14 residues. V lost 1 base and J 10 bases, leaving 11 bases between the germline ends. The germline gives CDR1 MGHRA, CDR2 YSYEKL.